This TCR beta chain was identified during a study of cytomegalovirus exposure and HLA in healthy donors (dated by TCRdb to 2016 to 2017). For the study in its entirety: An earlier analysis of some 620 of the donors reported about 260 Gb of sequence data and 100 million to 120 million unique TCR beta sequences obtained from around 170 million T cells. An early release that covered some 630 HLA-typed donors contained 250 to 350 gigabases of sequencing data and tens of millions of unique TCR sequences. Among the approximately 420 genotyped donors, about 85% belonged to the genetic ancestry cluster associated with self-reported Caucasian donors. The study aimed to test whether signatures of past pathogen exposure could be identified by cataloging public T cell receptors. The study profiled the T cell repertoires of about 640 subjects by immunosequencing and related them to cytomegalovirus serostatus. Along with the roughly 700-subject first cohort, a separate validation cohort of over 90 different subjects was used. The study combined high-throughput TCR immunosequencing, statistical association of individual TCRs with disease status, and machine learning to predict cytomegalovirus infection status. In a later analysis, previously published TCR beta repertoires from 666 donors were re-analyzed and high-resolution HLA genotyping was added so that TCR occurrence patterns could be studied. The later analysis used no new phenotypic data to find candidate immune exposures, relying instead on TCR beta sequences and their occurrence across donors. An earlier analysis of approximately 640 of the donors applied high-throughput TCR beta sequencing to assess whether each TCR beta V gene segment acted as functional or pseudogenic. Alongside the repertoire data, information on donor age, sex, ethnicity and CMV serostatus was compiled. In a later genetic analysis, genome-wide SNP genotypes for about three fifths of the roughly 670 donors were used, and that subset was treated as a discovery cohort. Every repertoire in the discovery cohort had been generated on one and the same sequencing platform. Class I and class II HLA loci were covered by the typing at four-digit resolution. The number of donors typed differed by locus, with roughly 620-630 for A, B, C, DRB1 and DQB1, approximately 500 for DQA1, some 570 for DPA1, and approximately 470 for DPB1. Several DR-DQ haplotypes were handled as single units for association and clustering, since linkage in the cohort was strong. Among 300 to 450 genotyped donors of the cohort, an average of about 240,000 unique TCR beta nucleotide sequences were sequenced per donor, roughly 18% of them non-productive.

The cohort was made up of about 610 healthy bone marrow donors. All cohort members were sampled while nominally healthy, although unrecorded immune exposures were likely present. The donor tested CMV seronegative, placing the donor among the 350 or so seronegative members of the cohort. Each donor provided a peripheral blood sample, and peripheral blood mononuclear cells were used for TCR beta sequencing. Genomic DNA extraction from the blood cell samples was performed with the Qiagen DNeasy Blood Extraction Kit. A few counts support this clone. What this receptor recognizes is not known. Base qualities were left out, and no much larger clone turns up one base away. Points the paper makes about the study in general: A cluster of highly shared sequence variants was judged likely to be a technical artifact of the sequencing pipeline. Some IMGT-functional V segments, including TRBV6-2 and TRBV6-3, could not be told apart with the 87-base-pair reads, so those segments were excluded. A later genetic analysis associated a missense DCLRE1C variant with V-gene and J-gene trimming of TCR beta chains, and an independent cohort replicated the association. Several of the top co-occurrence clusters appeared to be linked to parvovirus B19, influenza, CMV and Epstein-Barr virus, according to a later analysis. In a later analysis, HLA-associated TCR beta chains showed more clonal expansion and lower generation probabilities than non-associated chains that were equally common. CMV serostatus was the only immune exposure information available for the cohort. Most CMV-associated TCR beta chains appeared to be HLA-restricted in a later analysis, and the HLA associations seemed to be driven largely by CMV exposure. In vitro tests confirmed that a few of the cytomegalovirus-associated TCR beta chains recognize cytomegalovirus antigens. In a later analysis, the rate of TCR association differed among HLA loci, with DRB1 alleles having the most associated TCRs and HLA-C alleles having the fewest. Because some donors lacked HLA typing at each locus, the association tests relied only on the typed subset. The presence/absence analyses assumed that sequencing depth was roughly uniform across donors, and that assumption may not be true. A later genetic analysis reported fewer N-insertions in productive TCRs among donors in an Asian-associated ancestry cluster than the roughly 700-donor mean. The classifier was reported to diagnose cytomegalovirus status with high specificity and sensitivity in both the original and validation cohorts. Specific HLA alleles were associated with over 15,000 TCR beta sequences at a false discovery rate of 0.05 in a later analysis. Correlated functional status among segregating V segments might be attributable to linkage disequilibrium, but an unknown experimental factor could not be ruled out. The study gave a list of 150 to 200 TCR beta chains associated with cytomegalovirus. Broadly in line with IMGT annotations, most TCR beta V segments showed up in productive rearrangements about 87% or about 30% of the time in an earlier analysis of several hundred of the donors. A further reported finding was that TCR beta sequences accurately predicted the HLA-A and HLA-B alleles for most subjects in the first cohort. The cohort was sequenced for TCR beta chains only, and without alpha or paired-chain data the features that could be detected were limited. Most TCR sequences were observed very rarely across donors, whereas some public TCRs were present in many individuals. According to the authors, the approach could potentially be generalized to other disease states and immunological phenotypes. Assigning TCR associations to individual alleles was difficult when HLA alleles, especially DR and DQ, strongly co-occurred. Because counts were too low, some 17 rarely observed V segments, including chromosome 9 orphons, were left out of the earlier analysis of some 640 of the donors.

Inclusive of the bounding cysteine and phenylalanine, the CDR3 is 12 residues long. Just CDR3 DNA is preserved here, 36 bases in frame from base 1. Looking up the germline V gene (reference sequence) yields CDR1 MNHNY and CDR2 SVGAGI. V loses 7 bases of germline sequence and J loses 13 bases, and the interval between the two ends is 19 bases. Library generation was performed with the immunoSEQ multiplex PCR assay. For the multiplex PCR, a mixture combining 60 forward primers for TCR Vbeta segments and 13 reverse primers for TCR Jbeta segments was used. Amplification of the CDR3 region of rearranged TCR beta genes was performed with a multiplex PCR assay on genomic DNA. On the Illumina HiSeq System, the amplified TCR beta libraries were sequenced as 87-base-pair reads. From the authors' description of their analysis: In a later analysis, 70 million to 95 million unique TCR beta chains were counted across the 650 to 750 repertoires, and some 10 million of these chains were shared by at least two donors. Raw reads were error-corrected and collapsed into unique sequences with a nearest-neighbor algorithm that merged closely related sequences to remove PCR and sequencing errors. To assign V, D and J gene segments, CDR3 sequences were aligned to IMGT reference sequences. Each retained sequence needed at least a six-nucleotide match to both a V gene segment and a J gene segment. A rearrangement counted as productive if the CDR3 had no stop codons and remained in frame with V and J, and every other rearrangement counted as non-productive. CDR3 was defined by IMGT convention, running from the second conserved V-encoded cysteine to the conserved J-encoded phenylalanine. The earlier analysis of around 640 of the donors excluded sequences that lacked an unambiguous match to a single V gene segment. In an earlier analysis of several hundred of the donors, V segments were called functional above 56.7% productive rearrangements and were called segregating when the between-donor standard deviation exceeded 5%. To diagnose cytomegalovirus status from the catalog of TCR beta chain sequences, a statistical classification framework was built. In a later analysis, TCR nucleotide sequences were compared against IMGT/GENE-DB human TR gene sequences so that V and J genes could be assigned. In a later analysis, CDR3 sequences and most-parsimonious VDJ recombination scenarios were assigned using the TCRdist pipeline. A later analysis defined each TCR beta chain by its CDR3 amino acid sequence plus V-gene family, and excluded reads lacking a unique V-gene family. To address suspected cross-contamination and a sequencing artifact, a later analysis removed 592 highly shared, low-generation-probability nucleotide sequences. In a later analysis, a clonal expansion index was calculated for each public chain from normalized within-repertoire ranks of inferred template counts. Generation probabilities in a later analysis came from a VDJ recombination model fitted to out-of-frame rearrangements, and those results were checked against IGoR. In a later analysis, hypergeometric tests were used to score TCR-TCR, TCR-HLA and TCR-CMV co-occurrence, with a repertoire-size bias correction applied to TCR pairs. To estimate false discovery rates, a later analysis permuted the HLA or CMV assignments 20 times. A later analysis grouped co-occurring TCRs with DBSCAN, adding TCRdist sequence similarity when clustering within HLA-allele-positive subsets. Co-occurrence clustering excluded repertoires with fewer than 30,000 or more than 120,000 public chains, plus five with anomalous nucleotide sharing. Here the immuneACCESS table is served through TCRdb, limited to in-frame sequences with V and J called. Missing clones are a known gap in these copies; in checked studies unresolved V genes cover under half, and the rest lacks a known reason. Clonal size and the V and J genes are those of that table, whereas D and trimming came from the DNA. For this sample there are about 160,000 clones; around 74% appear just once. The top ten clones comprise over 1.1% of the sample.

Sequenced sample: PBMCs. This receptor was obtained from a man younger than 35 in good health and CMV-seronegative. The sequence joins TRBV6-6 to TRBJ2-5, and perhaps TRBD2 as D gene, on 6 matching bases. The bases are TGTGCCAGCATCCACTGGGGGGTGAGAGGGTACTTC. It translates to CASIHWGVRGYF.